A selection of T cell receptor beta chains follows, all from one sample in a study of T cells after yellow fever vaccination. TCRdb recomputed calls from the 5' RACE reads with MiXCR, one row per CDR3 protein. Counted here are about 220,000 distinct CDR3 sequences, approximately 3.3% occurring once; the ten biggest clones make up about 3%. Specimen: CD4+ T cells sorted from PBMCs, collected 10 days after the yellow fever booster vaccination. The receptors originated from a man younger than 35 who received the YFV17D yellow fever vaccine. Both conserved end residues are part of each CDR3.

>TRBJ2-1|14|TRBV9
CASSPTMFYNEQFF
>TRBJ1-5|13|TRBV4-2
CASSQSFNQPQHF
>TRBJ1-5|15|TRBV12-3/TRBV12-4
CASSFSGGRNQPQHF
>TRBJ2-3|14|TRBV20-1
CSARRTGYTDTQYF
>TRBJ1-1|17|TRBV5-1
CASSIQRTGSMNTEAFF
>TRBJ1-1|12|TRBV30
CAWTRGPTEAFF
>TRBJ2-7|16|TRBV7-9
CASSLGAYGGSYEQYF
>TRBJ2-1|17|TRBV12-3/TRBV12-4
CASSLATTSGGINEQFF
>TRBJ2-7|15|TRBV6-5
CASSPGARVGYEQYF
>TRBJ2-7|13|TRBV5-1
CASSSIQGREQYF
>TRBJ2-5|15|TRBV14
CASSIRDRAAETQYF
>TRBJ1-5|14|TRBV2
CASSEQGSDQPQHF
>TRBJ1-3|13|TRBV6-5
CATPRGSGNTIYF
>TRBJ2-7|15|TRBV7-8
CASSRNRQGMREQYF
>TRBJ1-1|16|TRBV24-1
CATSDSGRTGVAEAFF
>TRBJ1-1|14|TRBV20-1
CSARDGQVSTEAFF
>TRBJ1-6|14|TRBV5-6
CASSDGTDYSPLHF
>TRBJ1-2|13|TRBV5-5
CASSLLGADGYTF
>TRBJ1-2|12|TRBV7-2
CASSPQGYGYTF
>TRBJ1-2|12|TRBV7-2
CASSRAKGSVTF
>TRBJ2-2|14|TRBV12-3/TRBV12-4
CASRRAANTGELFF
>TRBJ1-1|14|TRBV6-2/TRBV6-3
CAALPWRMNTEAFF
>TRBJ2-1|13|TRBV9
CASSVNRVNEQFF
>TRBJ1-4|15|TRBV18
CASSAPGSRNEKLFF
>TRBJ2-3|17|TRBV6-5
CASSYSGLAGNTDTQYF
>TRBJ2-1|14|TRBV20-1
CSATEALSYNEQFF
>TRBJ1-2|15|TRBV27
CASSLKPGMNYGYTF
>TRBJ2-5|14|TRBV7-9
CASSLAVLEVAQYF
>TRBJ2-3|13|TRBV6-5
CASTDSSTDTQYF
>TRBJ2-3|16|TRBV7-3
CASSLARSRGTDTQYF
>TRBJ2-7|14|TRBV9
CASSAEGTGFAQYF
>TRBJ2-2|14|TRBV7-3
CASSNRGGTGELFF
>TRBJ1-3|14|TRBV20-1
CSASVASSGNTIYF
>TRBJ2-1|15|TRBV28
CASSTSSGGLDEQFF
>TRBJ1-1|13|TRBV5-1
CASSLLGPRQAFF